This T cell receptor beta chain was retrieved from a study of cytomegalovirus exposure and HLA in healthy donors (dated by TCRdb to about 2017). Regarding the study in general: An earlier analysis of roughly 500 of the donors reported 276 Gb of sequence data and about 120 million unique TCR beta sequences obtained from around 180 million T cells. Roughly 310 gigabases of sequencing data and tens of millions of unique TCR sequences were included in an early release covering about 700 HLA-typed donors. All discovery cohort repertoires had been generated on a single sequencing platform. The study used immunosequencing to profile the T cell repertoires of 670 or so subjects and linked those repertoires to cytomegalovirus serostatus. High-throughput TCR immunosequencing, statistical association of individual TCRs with disease status, and machine learning were combined to predict cytomegalovirus infection status. Donor age, sex, ethnicity and CMV serostatus were compiled together with the repertoire data. Besides the first cohort of approximately 670 subjects, a separate validation cohort made up of 120 different subjects was used. Rather than using new phenotypic data, the later analysis identified candidate immune exposures from TCR beta sequences and from how often those sequences occurred across donors. Of the roughly 400 genotyped donors, 65% to 90% fell in the genetic ancestry cluster associated with self-reported Caucasian donors. The aim of the study was to test whether cataloging public T cell receptors could identify signatures of past pathogen exposure. Typing coverage varied by locus: about 620-630 donors for A, B, C, DRB1 and DQB1; approximately 520 for DQA1; over 600 for DPA1; some 470 for DPB1. An earlier analysis of several hundred of the donors used high-throughput TCR beta sequencing to judge whether each TCR beta V gene segment behaved as functional or pseudogenic. A later genetic analysis used genome-wide SNP genotypes for about 65% of the roughly 700 donors, treating that subset as a discovery cohort. In a later analysis, previously published TCR beta repertoires from more than 500 donors were re-analyzed and high-resolution HLA genotyping was added so that TCR occurrence patterns could be studied. Several DR-DQ haplotypes were handled as single units for association and clustering because linkage in the cohort was strong. Among around 400 genotyped donors of the cohort, an average of approximately 240,000 unique TCR beta nucleotide sequences was sequenced per donor, of which 15% to 20% were non-productive. Both class I and class II loci were covered by HLA typing, at four-digit resolution. Here is what the overall study found, with its caveats: The sequencing pipeline was judged likely to have produced a cluster of highly shared sequence variants as a technical artifact. Immune exposure information for the cohort was limited to CMV serostatus. Because counts were too low, about 18 rarely observed V segments, including chromosome 9 orphons, were excluded from the earlier analysis of around 640 of the donors. A later analysis found that most CMV-associated TCR beta chains appeared HLA-restricted, with HLA associations seemingly driven largely by CMV exposure. Correlated functional status among segregating V segments might be attributable to linkage disequilibrium, but an unknown experimental factor could not be ruled out. Only TCR beta chains were sequenced in this cohort, and the absence of alpha or paired-chain data limited detectable features. Most TCR sequences were seen in very few donors, while some public TCRs were found in many individuals. In a later genetic analysis, fewer N-insertions in productive TCRs were reported among donors in an Asian-associated ancestry cluster than the roughly 700-donor mean. The authors suggested that the approach could potentially be extended to other disease states and immunological phenotypes. The classifier was reported to diagnose cytomegalovirus status with high specificity and sensitivity in both the original and validation cohorts. In a later analysis, the rate of TCR association differed among HLA loci, with DRB1 alleles having the most associated TCRs and HLA-C alleles having the fewest. In vitro tests confirmed that a few of the cytomegalovirus-associated TCR beta chains recognize cytomegalovirus antigens. The study gave a list of some 150 TCR beta chains associated with cytomegalovirus. HLA typing was unavailable for some donors at each locus, so association tests used only the typed subset. In a later genetic analysis, a missense DCLRE1C variant was associated with V-gene and J-gene trimming of TCR beta chains, and the association was replicated in an independent cohort. A further reported finding was that TCR beta sequences accurately predicted the HLA-A and HLA-B alleles for most subjects in the first cohort. In a later analysis, HLA-associated TCR beta chains were found to be more clonally expanded and to have lower generation probabilities than equally common non-associated chains. An earlier analysis of around 500 of the donors showed that most TCR beta V segments appeared in productive rearrangements either about 87% or about 30% of the time, which broadly matched IMGT annotations. Presence/absence analyses assumed roughly uniform sequencing depth across donors, an assumption that may not hold. Several of the top co-occurrence clusters appeared to be linked to parvovirus B19, influenza, CMV and Epstein-Barr virus, according to a later analysis. A later analysis associated about 17,000 TCR beta sequences with specific HLA alleles at a false discovery rate of 0.05. Strong co-occurrence of HLA alleles, especially DR and DQ, made assigning TCR associations to individual alleles difficult.

Receptors were amplified or captured by the immunoSEQ multiplex PCR assay. For the multiplex PCR, a mixture combining 60 forward primers for TCR Vbeta segments and 13 reverse primers for TCR Jbeta segments was used. A multiplex PCR assay on genomic DNA amplified the CDR3 region of rearranged TCR beta genes. The Illumina HiSeq System was used to sequence the amplified TCR beta libraries as 87-base-pair reads. Turning to the authors' computational methods: In a later analysis, 70 million to 95 million unique TCR beta chains were counted across the roughly 670 repertoires, and roughly 11 million of these chains were shared by at least two donors. Raw reads were error-corrected and collapsed into unique sequences with a nearest-neighbor algorithm that merged closely related sequences to remove PCR and sequencing errors. CDR3 sequences were aligned to IMGT reference sequences to assign V, D and J gene segments. Each retained sequence needed at least a six-nucleotide match to both a V gene segment and a J gene segment. A rearrangement was called productive if the CDR3 had no stop codons and remained in frame with V and J, and every other rearrangement was called non-productive. CDR3 was defined according to IMGT convention as the region running from the second conserved V-encoded cysteine to the conserved J-encoded phenylalanine. Sequences without an unambiguous match to a single V gene segment were excluded from the earlier analysis of several hundred of the donors. In an earlier analysis of 587 of the donors, V segments were called functional above 56.7% productive rearrangements and were called segregating when the between-donor standard deviation exceeded 5%. A statistical classification framework was built for diagnosing cytomegalovirus status from the catalog of TCR beta chain sequences. A later analysis assigned V and J genes by comparing TCR nucleotide sequences with IMGT/GENE-DB human TR gene sequences. Using the TCRdist pipeline, a later analysis assigned CDR3 sequences along with most-parsimonious VDJ recombination scenarios. A later analysis defined each TCR beta chain by its CDR3 amino acid sequence plus V-gene family, and excluded reads lacking a unique V-gene family. To address suspected cross-contamination and a sequencing artifact, a later analysis removed around 600 highly shared, low-generation-probability nucleotide sequences. In a later analysis, a clonal expansion index was calculated for each public chain from normalized within-repertoire ranks of inferred template counts. A later analysis computed generation probabilities with a VDJ recombination model fitted to out-of-frame rearrangements, and checked the results against IGoR. In a later analysis, TCR-TCR, TCR-HLA and TCR-CMV co-occurrence was scored with hypergeometric tests, and a repertoire-size bias correction was applied to TCR pairs. To estimate false discovery rates, a later analysis permuted the HLA or CMV assignments 20 times. In a later analysis, co-occurring TCRs were grouped with DBSCAN, and TCRdist sequence similarity was added when clustering was performed within HLA-allele-positive subsets. Repertoires with fewer than 30,000 or more than 120,000 public chains, plus five repertoires with anomalous nucleotide sharing, were excluded from co-occurrence clustering. TCRdb took this table from immuneACCESS and kept in-frame rearrangements with V and J called. Such tables lack part of the clones; where checked against another copy, unresolved V genes explain under half of the gap, and the rest is unexplained. D and trimming were read from the DNA, whereas the V and J calls and clone size are those reported in that table. The sample table holds 55,000 to 75,000 clones, of which 62% were seen once. Clones ranked in the top ten supply around 3% of the sample.

The cohort was made up of about 610 healthy bone marrow donors. At the time of sampling, every cohort member was nominally healthy, though immune exposures that went unrecorded were likely present. The donor was CMV seronegative and belonged to the group of around 350 seronegative cohort members. A peripheral blood sample was collected from each donor, and TCR beta sequencing was performed on peripheral blood mononuclear cells. The Qiagen DNeasy Blood Extraction Kit was used to extract genomic DNA from the blood cell samples. This clone was counted once. No antigen is known for it. There are no base qualities to consult, and no much larger clone falls within one base. This receptor was obtained from a man aged 30 to 45 in good health and CMV-seronegative. The source material was PBMCs.

CDR3 sequence: CASSPSRSTYEQYF. The DNA is as follows: TGTGCCAGCTCACCCTCGCGCTCTACCTACGAGCAGTACTTC. The V gene is TRBV18 and the J gene is TRBJ2-7; the D gene is unclear. The CDR3 has 14 amino acids, counting the end cysteine and phenylalanine. Only CDR3 DNA is held: 42 bases, read in frame from base 1. Trimming removed 3 bases from V and 2 bases from J, leaving 11 bases between the germline ends. The germline V gene specifies KGHSH as CDR1 and LQKENI as CDR2. With all but the CDR3 taken from the reference TRBV18 and TRBJ2-7 genes, the full variable domain is: NAGVMQNPRHLVRRRGQEARLRCSPMKGHSHVYWYRQLPEEGLKFMVYLQKENIIDESGMPKERFSAEFPKEGPSILRIQQVVRGDSAAYFCASSPSRSTYEQYFGPGTRLTVT.